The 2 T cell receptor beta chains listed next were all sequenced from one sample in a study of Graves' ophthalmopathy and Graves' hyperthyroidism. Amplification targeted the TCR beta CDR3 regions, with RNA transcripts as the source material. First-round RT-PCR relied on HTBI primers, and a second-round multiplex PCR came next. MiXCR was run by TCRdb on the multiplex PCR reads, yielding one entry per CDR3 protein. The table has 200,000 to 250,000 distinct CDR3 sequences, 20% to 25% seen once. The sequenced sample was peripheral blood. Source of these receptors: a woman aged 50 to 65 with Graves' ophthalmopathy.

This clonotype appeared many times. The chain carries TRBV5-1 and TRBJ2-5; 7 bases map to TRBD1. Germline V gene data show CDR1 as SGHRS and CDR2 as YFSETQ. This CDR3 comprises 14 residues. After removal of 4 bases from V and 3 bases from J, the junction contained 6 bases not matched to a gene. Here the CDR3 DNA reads TGCGCCAGCAGCACTGGACAGGCTGAAGAGACCCAGTACTTC. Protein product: CASSTGQAEETQYF.

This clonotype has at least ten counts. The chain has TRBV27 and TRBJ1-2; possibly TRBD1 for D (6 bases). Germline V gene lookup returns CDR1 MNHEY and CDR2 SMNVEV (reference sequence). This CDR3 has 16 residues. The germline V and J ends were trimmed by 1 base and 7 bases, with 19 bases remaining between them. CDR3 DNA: TGTGCCAGCAGTTTATTGGCCAGGGGTTATGAAGGTGGCTACACCTTC. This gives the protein CASSLLARGYEGGYTF.